The present T cell receptor (beta chain) was sequenced within a study of T cells in tuberculosis. This clone was seen only once. Its antigen is not known. The germline V gene has CDR1 MNHEY and CDR2 SMNVEV (reference sequence). V was clipped by 8 bases and J by 6 bases; unmatched bases: 10. The CDR3 has 16 residues. Only in-frame clones appear in the TCRdb table, and some are missing; sequencing was by immunoSEQ multiplex PCR. The table lists roughly 45,000 clones, about 95% of them singletons, with about 2% in the top ten. General study points: Cases with active tuberculosis were adults, while controls were adolescents. Shorter CDR3-alpha in active tuberculosis partly drove smaller distances. Classification accuracy was 85% to 90% (AUROC approximately 0.89) with the GMM-specific repertoire.

This sequence was found in a donor aged 10-35 years with latent tuberculosis or without tuberculosis infection. Some clones in this sample may be carry-over from other donors' samples. This sequence joins TRBV27 and TRBJ2-2, with TRBD2 matching 12 bases. The specimen was PBMCs. CDR3 sequence (DNA): TGTGCCAGCTTACCGCCGGGACTAGCGGGCCCCGGGGAGCTGTTTTTT. The encoded protein is CASLPPGLAGPGELFF.